One and the same sample provided the 27 T cell receptor beta chains below, sequenced in a study of neoadjuvant anti-PD-1 for oral cavity cancer. The time point here: after neoadjuvant nivolumab, at surgical resection. Assay: immunoSEQ multiplex PCR; the TCRdb copy retains only in-frame clones and omits some. The table has approximately 15,000 clones, approximately 74% seen once. Here the sequenced sample was PBMCs, taken after nivolumab (anti-PD-1) treatment. The receptors derive from a person aged 35-79 years with oral cavity squamous cell carcinoma.

The chain is built from TRBV19 and TRBJ2-1; perhaps TRBD1 as D (6 bases). CDR3 length: 16 residues. The germline CDR1 and CDR2 sequences are LNHDA and SQIVND (reference sequence). The V and J ends lost 6 bases and 10 bases respectively, with 25 bases between them. DNA of the CDR3: TGTGCCAGTAGCAGTTCCGGGCAGGGGTCCGGCATGGAGCAGTTCTTC. Translated: CASSSSGQGSGMEQFF. Full variable domain (outside the CDR3, taken from reference TRBV19 and TRBJ2-1): DGGITQSPKYLFRKEGQNVTLSCEQNLNHDAMYWYRQDPGQGLRLIYYSQIVNDFQKGDIAEGYSVSREKKESFPLTVTSAQKNPTAFYLCASSSSGQGSGMEQFFGPGTRLTVL.

J is TRBJ2-2 and V is TRBV6-1; 7 bases line up with TRBD2. With 4 bases clipped from V and 6 bases from J, the junction kept 5 bases outside the gene matches. The CDR3 length is 14 residues. CDR1 is MNHNS and CDR2 is SASEGT in the germline V gene. Here the CDR3 DNA reads TGTGCCAGCAGTGGTGGACTAGTTCCCGGGGAGCTGTTTTTT. Translation gives CASSGGLVPGELFF.

This clone was detected only once. V usage is TRBV19 and J usage is TRBJ2-3; 7 bases map to TRBD2. This CDR3 comprises 16 residues. The J segment lost 0 bases and the V segment lost 3 bases, leaving 6 bases of the junction unmatched. CDR1 and CDR2 from the germline V gene are LNHDA and SQIVND (reference sequence). DNA of the CDR3: TGTGCCAGTAGTATGGGGAGGGTGGCAAGCACAGATACGCAGTATTTT. Its translation is CASSMGRVASTDTQYF. Based on the CDR3 plus reference TRBV19 and TRBJ2-3, the full variable domain is DGGITQSPKYLFRKEGQNVTLSCEQNLNHDAMYWYRQDPGQGLRLIYYSQIVNDFQKGDIAEGYSVSREKKESFPLTVTSAQKNPTAFYLCASSMGRVASTDTQYFGPGTRLTVL.

This clone has more than one count but fewer than ten. This rearrangement joins TRBV29-1 to TRBJ2-3; tentatively, D is TRBD2 (6 bases). V dropped 4 bases and J dropped 6 bases, with 14 bases sitting between them. Germline loops: CDR1 SQVTM, CDR2 ANQGSEA. The CDR3 length is 13 residues. As DNA, the CDR3 is TGCAGCGTTGGCGCCCCAGGGAGGGATACGCAGTATTTT. Amino acids: CSVGAPGRDTQYF.

This chain connects TRBV11-2 to TRBJ1-3, with D tentatively TRBD1 (5 bases). The CDR3 spans 13 residues. Germline lookup yields CDR1 SGHAT and CDR2 FQNNGV. Trimming stripped 5 bases from V and 4 bases from J, with 9 bases between. The CDR3 protein is CASSPGTGNTIYF. The CDR3 coding sequence is TGTGCCAGCAGCCCAGGGACGGGAAACACCATATATTTT.

This clone was picked up one time. The V and J genes are TRBV19 and TRBJ1-5; no clear D gene. The CDR3 loop spans 16 amino acids. V was shortened by 2 bases and J by 6 bases, with 17 bases between the two germline ends. The V gene's germline CDR1 is LNHDA and CDR2 SQIVND (reference sequence). CDR3 amino acids: CASSIIGDSSRQPQHF. CDR3 nucleotide sequence: TGTGCCAGTAGTATAATCGGGGATTCGTCGCGTCAGCCCCAGCATTTT.

This clone was counted between two and nine times. The chain uses TRBV5-6 and TRBJ1-1, with a tentative D call TRBD1 (6 bases). This CDR3 has 16 residues. The germline V gene has CDR1 SGHDT and CDR2 YYEEEE. V was pared by 0 bases and J by 7 bases, with 19 bases between. CDR3 DNA: TGTGCCAGCAGCTTGGGTCCAGGGGTAGTTTCGGTTGAAGCTTTCTTT. It yields the protein CASSLGPGVVSVEAFF.

V is TRBV30 and J is TRBJ1-1; no clear D. Trimming left V 2 bases short and J 1 base short, with 8 bases between. The CDR3 is 13 amino acids. Germline CDR1 and CDR2: GTSNPN and SVGIG (reference sequence). CDR3 amino acids: CAWSYLQNTEAFF. Written as DNA, the CDR3 is TGTGCCTGGAGTTACTTGCAGAACACTGAAGCTTTCTTT.

The J gene is TRBJ1-2, the V gene TRBV30, with D perhaps TRBD1 (6 bases). V was trimmed by 2 bases and J by 7 bases, leaving 14 bases between them. This CDR3 has 13 residues. The germline CDR1 and CDR2 sequences are GTSNPN and SVGIG (reference sequence). The CDR3, as DNA: TGTGCCTGGAGTTTTCAGGGGTCGTCTGGCTACACCTTC. Amino acids: CAWSFQGSSGYTF.

The V and J genes are TRBV29-1 and TRBJ2-5, with D possibly matching TRBD1 (5 bases). CDR1 and CDR2 from the germline V gene are SQVTM and ANQGSEA. CDR3 size: 13 residues. Trimming removed 2 bases from V and 7 bases from J, with 14 bases in between. Here the CDR3 DNA reads TGCAGCGTTGAACCGCGCAGCGACAGGACCCAGTACTTC. Amino acids: CSVEPRSDRTQYF.

The chain uses TRBV11-2 and TRBJ2-5, with D possibly being TRBD1 (7 bases). V was shortened by 6 bases and J by 7 bases, with 15 bases between the two germline ends. CDR1 is SGHAT, CDR2 FQNNGV, per germline. The CDR3 has 13 amino acids. The CDR3 region has the DNA TGTGCCAGCAGTCCCCTGCAGGGGGGGACCCAGTACTTC. It is translated as CASSPLQGGTQYF.

This rearrangement joins TRBV5-6 to TRBJ2-2; 8 bases line up with TRBD1. The CDR3 length is 15 residues. The germline V gene encodes CDR1 SGHDT and CDR2 YYEEEE. The trim removed 4 bases at V and 4 bases at J, leaving 6 bases unmatched. CDR3 residues: CASSRDRGSTGELFF. In DNA form, the CDR3 reads TGTGCCAGCAGCCGCGACAGGGGTAGCACCGGGGAGCTGTTTTTT.

The CDR3 DNA reads TGCGCCAGCAGCCTAGGACAGGGGGCAGTCGAGCAGTACTTC. Its protein is CASSLGQGAVEQYF. The chain links TRBV5-1 to TRBJ2-7; 11 positions match TRBD1. Germline V gene sequence: CDR1 SGHRS, CDR2 YFSETQ. V lost 4 bases to trimming and J lost 6 bases; unmatched junction nucleotides: 6. The CDR3 extends over 14 amino acids.

J is TRBJ2-7 and V is TRBV11-2; possible D gene TRBD1, 5 bases. Trimming left V 2 bases short and J 2 bases short, with 10 bases between. This CDR3 is built from 14 residues. CDR1 is SGHAT, CDR2 FQNNGV, per germline. CDR3 amino acids: CASSLFGAPYEQYF. The CDR3 DNA reads as TGTGCCAGCAGCTTATTTGGGGCTCCCTACGAGCAGTACTTC. Variable domain in full (rest from reference TRBV11-2 and TRBJ2-7): EAGVAQSPRYKIIEKRQSVAFWCNPISGHATLYWYQQILGQGPKLLIQFQNNGVVDDSQLPKDRFSAERLKGVDSTLKIQPAKLEDSAVYLCASSLFGAPYEQYFGPGTRLTVT.

The chain couples TRBV6-1 to TRBJ2-5; tentatively, D is TRBD2 (5 bases). The CDR3 length is 15 residues. Trimming removed 2 bases from V and 1 base from J, with 11 bases in between. Germline loops: CDR1 MNHNS, CDR2 SASEGT. This chain's CDR3 is CASSEWMRAQETQYF. DNA for the CDR3: TGTGCCAGCAGTGAATGGATGAGGGCCCAAGAGACCCAGTACTTC.

The count of this clone is one. The chain recombines TRBV6-5 with TRBJ2-3; the D gene is possibly TRBD1 (5 bases). Germline assignment: CDR1 MNHEY and CDR2 SVGAGI. This CDR3 is 11 amino acids long. Trimming took off 10 bases at V and 4 bases at J, with 9 bases between the two ends. CDR3 residues: CATRDADTQYF. The CDR3, as DNA: TGTGCCACCAGGGATGCAGATACGCAGTATTTT.

The chain links TRBV5-6 to TRBJ2-7; either TRBD1 or TRBD2 may supply D (5 bases each). Between the trimmed V and J ends, which lost 0 bases and 3 bases, there was a span of 10 bases. CDR3 length: 14 residues. The germline gives CDR1 SGHDT, CDR2 YYEEEE. The CDR3 region has the DNA TGTGCCAGCAGCTTGGTGGGACCGCTCTACGAGCAGTACTTC. Translated: CASSLVGPLYEQYF.

The CDR3, as DNA: TGTGCCAGCACCCTTGGGGTGGGTAATGAGCAGTTCTTC. Its protein is CASTLGVGNEQFF. The chain joins TRBV5-6 to TRBJ2-1; D ambiguous. This CDR3 has 13 amino acids. Deletions cut 6 bases from V and 7 bases from J, with 14 bases between. From germline, CDR1 is SGHDT and CDR2 YYEEEE.

In this sample, this clone turned up once. The V call is TRBV7-6, the J call TRBJ2-6, with TRBD1 matching over 7 bases. The germline CDR1 and CDR2 sequences are SGHVS and FNYEAQ. This CDR3 contains 17 residues. V shed 5 bases, J shed 0 bases, and the junction held 7 bases outside the gene matches. CDR3 bases: TGTGCCAGCAGCGCCGGGACAGCGGTCTCTGGGGCCAACGTCCTGACTTTC. It is translated as CASSAGTAVSGANVLTF.

This chain links TRBV10-3 with TRBJ2-3; 9 nucleotides align to TRBD2. J was trimmed by 4 bases and V by 4 bases; bases with no gene match: 6. Germline V gene data show CDR1 as ENHRY and CDR2 as SYGVKD. The CDR3 loop spans 15 amino acids. The DNA for the CDR3 is TGTGCCATCAGTGCAGTAGCGGGAGCGGCAGATACGCAGTATTTT. Its translation: CAISAVAGAADTQYF.

This rearrangement joins TRBV2 to TRBJ1-1; possible D gene TRBD1, 5 bases. The V gene lost 4 bases and the J gene lost 3 bases, with 15 bases spanning the gap. The CDR3 runs 15 residues. Germline V gene data show CDR1 as SNHLY and CDR2 as FYNNEI. This chain's CDR3 is CASSVGPAQDTEAFF. The CDR3 DNA reads TGTGCCAGCAGTGTGGGACCCGCCCAGGACACTGAAGCTTTCTTT.

The J gene is TRBJ1-5, the V gene TRBV19, with D possibly TRBD1 on 5 matching bases. CDR3 length: 14 residues. CDR1 is LNHDA and CDR2 is SQIVND in the germline V gene (reference sequence). The V end was cut by 6 bases, the J end by 3 bases, with 12 bases between. The CDR3, as DNA: TGTGCCAGTAGGTCACAGGCGGACAATCAGCCCCAGCATTTT. Protein product: CASRSQADNQPQHF. Drawing the rest from reference TRBV19 and TRBJ1-5, the complete variable domain is DGGITQSPKYLFRKEGQNVTLSCEQNLNHDAMYWYRQDPGQGLRLIYYSQIVNDFQKGDIAEGYSVSREKKESFPLTVTSAQKNPTAFYLCASRSQADNQPQHFGDGTRLSIL.

The chain couples TRBV5-1 to TRBJ2-2; D may be TRBD1 (6 bases). V was pared by 7 bases and J by 6 bases, with 10 bases between. The CDR3 length is 12 residues. Germline-derived CDR1 and CDR2 are SGHRS and YFSETQ. In nucleotides, the CDR3 is TGCGCCAGCGAGGACAGCCCCGGGGAGCTGTTTTTT. It is translated as CASEDSPGELFF.

This chain joins TRBV7-9 and TRBJ1-1; 7 bases align to TRBD1. Germline trimming cut 2 bases from V and 6 bases from J; bases unmatched to any gene: 6. CDR1 SEHNR and CDR2 FQNEAQ come from the germline V gene (reference sequence). The CDR3 is 14 amino acids. The CDR3 region is CASSLKGGKAEAFF. The CDR3 DNA sequence: TGTGCCAGCAGCTTAAAAGGGGGCAAGGCTGAAGCTTTCTTT.

The chain combines TRBV5-5 with TRBJ1-2; D may be TRBD1 (5 bases). Germline assignment: CDR1 SGHKS and CDR2 YYEKEE (reference sequence). V lost 4 bases and J 8 bases, leaving 21 bases between the germline ends. The length of the CDR3 is 15 residues. CDR3 residues: CASSEDLDPRAGYTF. The CDR3, as DNA: TGTGCCAGCAGCGAAGACTTAGACCCCAGGGCAGGCTACACCTTC.

The chain combines TRBV5-1 with TRBJ2-7; possibly TRBD2 for D (6 bases). The CDR3 spans 15 residues. Germline V lookup: CDR1 SGHRS, CDR2 YFSETQ. V lost 4 bases and J lost 3, with 17 bases in between. The CDR3 DNA reads as TGCGCCAGCAGCCCTGGGTGGGGGGATCTCTACGAGCAGTACTTC. The encoded protein is CASSPGWGDLYEQYF.

The chain employs TRBV7-9 and TRBJ1-2, with 9 bases that match TRBD1. The length of the CDR3 is 14 residues. V was pared by 6 bases and J by 8 bases, with 10 bases of the junction left unmatched. Germline V gene data show CDR1 as SEHNR and CDR2 as FQNEAQ (reference sequence). CDR3 in DNA: TGTGCCAGCAGTTTAACACAGGGGGCCGAAGGCTACACCTTC. This sequence encodes CASSLTQGAEGYTF. Using reference TRBV7-9 and TRBJ1-2 for the parts outside the CDR3, the full variable domain is DTGVSQNPRHKITKRGQNVTFRCDPISEHNRLYWYRQTLGQGPEFLTYFQNEAQLEKSRLLSDRFSAERPKGSFSTLEIQRTEQGDSAMYLCASSLTQGAEGYTFGSGTRLTVV.